The sequence of this T cell receptor (beta chain) was determined in a study of T cells after yellow fever vaccination. Whole-study results and caveats: A large majority of primary-vaccination clones showed up again after the booster (around 96% CD4, about 90% CD8). Overall, a small share of clonotypes was seen in both CD4 and CD8 compartments. Abundant contaminating clonotypes from the bulk population could appear in FACS-sorted repertoires.

Germline lookup yields CDR1 LGHNA and CDR2 YSLEER. This CDR3 is built from 12 residues. Turning to this clonotype: With a much larger clone just one base away, this may be a read error.

A universal primer site and UMIs were added as TCR cDNA was made by 5'RACE template switching. One entry per CDR3 protein results from TCRdb running MiXCR on the 5' RACE reads. The repertoire holds under 55,000 distinct CDR3 sequences, with 5% to 8.5% as singletons. This clonotype originated in a man younger than 35 who received the YFV17D yellow fever vaccine. The sequences come from CD8+ T cells not binding an NS4B(214-222) dextramer, sorted from PBMCs, collected 45 days after the first yellow fever vaccination. The chain links TRBV4-3 to TRBJ2-7; the D gene is possibly TRBD2 (7 bases). DNA of the CDR3: TGCGCCAGCAGCCAAGGGGGGGGCGAGCGGTACTTC. Its protein is CASSQGGGERYF.